The 4 T cell receptor beta chains reported below all come from one sample, sequenced in a study of breast tumors, draining lymph nodes, adjacent tissues. From the multiplex PCR reads, TCRdb called clonotypes with MiXCR, one entry per CDR3 protein. This table has 200,000 to 300,000 distinct CDR3 sequences, about 30% appearing once. Samples came from axillary lymph nodes draining the breast cancer. Sequencing was performed on axillary lymph node tissue. These TCRs come from a female donor with breast cancer. Some clones in this sample may be carry-over from other donors' samples.

This clonotype occurred many times. The CDR3 sequence is CSARGLADYQETQYF. As DNA, the CDR3 is TGCAGTGCTAGAGGGCTAGCGGACTACCAAGAGACCCAGTACTTC. The chain carries TRBV20-1 and TRBJ2-5; 7 nucleotides line up with TRBD2. Per germline, CDR1 DFQATT and CDR2 SNEGSKA (reference sequence). J lost 0 bases, V lost 1 base, and 5 bases had no gene match. This CDR3 contains 15 residues.

On this clonotype: The final CDR3 position lacks the conserved phenylalanine or tryptophan, pointing to a likely read error. V and J are TRBV20-1 and TRBJ1-3, with TRBD1 matching 10 bases. From germline, CDR1 is DFQATT and CDR2 SNEGSKA (reference sequence). V gave up 6 bases and J gave up 2 bases; unmatched junction bases: 7. The CDR3 has 15 amino acids. DNA for the CDR3: TGCAGTGCCGCCAGCGGGACAGGGGCTGGAAACACCATATATTCT. Protein: CSAASGTGAGNTIYS.

The table lists this clonotype with many counts. The rearrangement joins TRBV9 to TRBJ2-2; 10 bases map to TRBD2. The V segment lost 3 bases and the J segment 6 bases; nucleotides outside the gene matches: 17. CDR1 and CDR2 from the germline V gene are SGDLS and YYNGEE. The CDR3 loop spans 19 amino acids. The CDR3, as DNA: TGTGCCAGCAGCGGTCCCCGGGACAACCTAGCGGGAGTCGCCGGGGAGCTGTTTTTT. Its protein is CASSGPRDNLAGVAGELFF.

There are many counts of this clonotype. The rearrangement links TRBV7-2 to TRBJ1-2, with D perhaps TRBD1 (5 bases). V lost 5 bases to trimming and J lost 8 bases, with 15 bases between them. Looked up from germline, CDR1 is SGHTA and CDR2 is FQGNSA. The CDR3 is 13 residues long. The CDR3 DNA reads TGTGCCAGCAGCCGGACACCTTCCCAAGGCTACACCTTC. Protein sequence: CASSRTPSQGYTF.